This T cell receptor (beta chain) was documented in a study of blood T cells in healthy people across ages. Deletions cut 3 bases from V and 6 bases from J, with 6 bases between. The CDR3 extends over 12 amino acids. This clonotype turned up a few times. A second about 6 to 12 cycle PCR used barcoded and J-beta primers. Every cDNA molecule carried a tag from a template-switch adaptor bearing 12 random nucleotides. TCRdb used MiXCR to reprocess the 5' RACE reads, holding one entry per CDR3 protein. The data show under 1,000,000 distinct CDR3 sequences, around 36% seen once. The sequence was collected from a man aged 18 to 29 in good health. Sequencing was carried out using blood. The chain employs TRBV12-3 or TRBV12-4 and TRBJ1-5, with D unresolved. For the CDR3, the DNA is TGTGCCAGCAGTTTCGTTAGTCAGCCCCAGCATTTT. Protein sequence: CASSFVSQPQHF.